This T cell receptor beta chain was found in a study of spatial heterogeneity in lung cancer (dated by TCRdb to between 2018 and 2021). About the study as a whole: Beta-chain transcripts were consistently detected in greater numbers than alpha-chain transcripts, which likely reflected higher beta-chain transcript abundance. In the raw uncorrected reads, each unique combination of TCR and UMI appeared more than ten times on average. TCR alpha and beta repertoires were quantitatively compared across multiple tumor regions, matched nontumor lung and blood in non-small cell lung cancer. Nonsynonymous mutation counts, determined by whole-exome sequencing of tumor tissue, were related to features of the TCR repertoire. At surgery, both alpha and beta chains were TCR-sequenced in around 240 tumor regions, about 61 matched nontumor lung samples and a few dozen PBMC samples. Summary of the overall study and its limitations: Ubiquitous expanded tumor TCRs were found in blood more often at tumor resection than at routine follow-up. Additional single-cell paired TCR alpha and beta sequencing was considered necessary to confirm, at a functional level, the hypothesis that regional TCRs recognize regional mutations.

In light of the paper, this sample's time point label describes: sample taken at primary tumor resection. TCR sequencing used whole RNA extracted from tumor and nontumor lung tissue, or from cryopreserved PBMC samples, without cell sorting. The donors were more than 65 patients from the lung TRACERx cohort who had early-stage, untreated non-small cell lung cancer. Patients were selected for TCR sequencing only if sufficient RNA was available from at least two tumor regions. The germline V gene (reference sequence) specifies GTSNPN as CDR1 and SVGIG as CDR2. The CDR3 covers 13 residues, taking in both the cysteine and the phenylalanine. Just CDR3 DNA is preserved here, 39 bases in frame from base 1. V is trimmed back by 5 bases and J by 2 bases, and the junction contains 2 bases that no gene match accounts for. Library preparation employed 5' RACE. Data came from a NextSeq 500. In the TCR library protocol, a unique molecular identifier was attached to each TCR cDNA molecule so that PCR and sequencing errors could be corrected. In the paper's pipeline: Decombinator tools were used for TCR identification, UMI-based error correction and CDR3 extraction. Expanded TCRs were defined as those above a frequency of 2 per 1,000, corresponding to the top 1% of the tumor frequency distribution. Renyi diversity was computed with the R vegan package after each repertoire had been subsampled 100 times to 5,000 TCRs. CDR3 similarity networks were built from amino acid triplet string-kernel similarity, connecting CDR3s with pairwise similarity above 0.82. TCRdb redid the processing of the public reads, applying fastp at Q25 and MiXCR, and retained in-frame beta chains. Rows are unified per CDR3 protein, each entry keeping the most common DNA and genes. What appears here as the V and J calls and clone size reflects TCRdb's work, not the paper's. The sample yields under 100,000 distinct CDR3 sequences; roughly 10% were counted once. The ten largest account for 6.9% of the sample.

This clonotype was observed many times. Its cognate antigen has yet to be identified. No much larger clone exists at a distance of one base, and base qualities are not known. The sequencing used PBMCs, collected at surgery. The rearranged chain carries TRBV30 and TRBJ2-7; 11 bases in the junction line up with TRBD2. This sequence originates from a male donor with early-stage non-small cell lung cancer. The bases are TGTGCCTGGGGGACTAGCGGTGCCTACGAGCAGTACTTC. Translation gives CAWGTSGAYEQYF.